This TCR beta chain was documented in a study of OX40 agonist ivuxolimab in advanced cancers. In its sample, this clone was seen once. Blood draws occurred at baseline, cycle 4 day 1, and cycle 7 day 1. Some clones are missing from TCRdb's copy, which holds only in-frame ones; the method was immunoSEQ multiplex PCR. The table includes under 40,000 clones, 80% detected once. The CDR3 sequence is 17 residues long. Trimming pared 7 bases from V and 7 bases from J, leaving 26 bases between. The germline V gene has CDR1 ENHRY and CDR2 SYGVKD. The specimen comprised CD4+ or CD8+ T cells sorted from blood, sampled in a trial of the OX40 agonist ivuxolimab. The rearrangement joins TRBV10-3 to TRBJ2-1; D possibly uses TRBD1 or TRBD2 (5 bases each). The origin of this receptor is an adult with an advanced solid tumor such as melanoma, head and neck, liver or kidney cancer. CDR3 DNA: TGTGCCATCACCGAAAGGGTGGGGACCGTTTCCCATAATGAGCAGTTCTTC. Translation: CAITERVGTVSHNEQFF.